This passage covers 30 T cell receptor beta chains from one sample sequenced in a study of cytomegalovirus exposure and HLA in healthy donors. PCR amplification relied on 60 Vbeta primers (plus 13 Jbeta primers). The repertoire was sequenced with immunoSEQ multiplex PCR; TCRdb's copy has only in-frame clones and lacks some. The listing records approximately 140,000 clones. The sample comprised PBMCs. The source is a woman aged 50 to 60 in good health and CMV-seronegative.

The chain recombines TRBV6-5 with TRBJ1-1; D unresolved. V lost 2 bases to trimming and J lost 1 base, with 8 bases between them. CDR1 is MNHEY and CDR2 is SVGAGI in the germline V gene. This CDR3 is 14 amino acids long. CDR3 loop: CASSYHRGNTEAFF. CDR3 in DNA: TGTGCCAGCAGTTACCATCGGGGGAACACTGAAGCTTTCTTT.

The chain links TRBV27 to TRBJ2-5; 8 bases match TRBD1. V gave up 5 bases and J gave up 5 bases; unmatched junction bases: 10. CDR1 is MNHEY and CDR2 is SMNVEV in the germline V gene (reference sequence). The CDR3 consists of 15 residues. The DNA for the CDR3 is TGTGCCAGCAGTAGAGGGACAGGCAGTACGGAGACCCAGTACTTC. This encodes CASSRGTGSTETQYF.

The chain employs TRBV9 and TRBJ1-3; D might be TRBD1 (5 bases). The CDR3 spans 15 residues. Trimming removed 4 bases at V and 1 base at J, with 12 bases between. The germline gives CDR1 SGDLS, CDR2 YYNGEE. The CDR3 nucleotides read TGTGCCAGCAGCTCGGCGGGGGGGTCTGGAAACACCATATATTTT. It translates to CASSSAGGSGNTIYF.

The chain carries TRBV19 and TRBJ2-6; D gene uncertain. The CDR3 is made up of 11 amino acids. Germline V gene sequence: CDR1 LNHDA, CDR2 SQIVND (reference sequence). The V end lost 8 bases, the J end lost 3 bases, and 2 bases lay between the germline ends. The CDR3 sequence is CASLGANVLTF. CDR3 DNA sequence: TGTGCCAGTCTTGGGGCCAACGTCCTGACTTTC.

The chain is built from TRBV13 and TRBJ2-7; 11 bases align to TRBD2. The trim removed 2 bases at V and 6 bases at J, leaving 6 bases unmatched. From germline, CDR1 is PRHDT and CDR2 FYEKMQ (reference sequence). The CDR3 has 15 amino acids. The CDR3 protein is CASSLLAGGPAEQYF. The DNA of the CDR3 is TGTGCCAGCAGCTTATTAGCGGGAGGGCCTGCCGAGCAGTACTTC.

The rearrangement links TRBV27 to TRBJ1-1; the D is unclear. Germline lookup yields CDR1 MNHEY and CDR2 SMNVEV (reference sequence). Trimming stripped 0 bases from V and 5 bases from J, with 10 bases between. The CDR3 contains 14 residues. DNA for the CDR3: TGTGCCAGCAGTTTATCCAGCGTTGGGACTGAAGCTTTCTTT. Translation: CASSLSSVGTEAFF.

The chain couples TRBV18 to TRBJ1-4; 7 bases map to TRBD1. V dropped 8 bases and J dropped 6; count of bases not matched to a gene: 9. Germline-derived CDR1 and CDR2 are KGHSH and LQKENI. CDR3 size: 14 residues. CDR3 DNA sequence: TGTGCCAGCCCACTCTATGACAGGGATGAAAAACTGTTTTTT. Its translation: CASPLYDRDEKLFF.

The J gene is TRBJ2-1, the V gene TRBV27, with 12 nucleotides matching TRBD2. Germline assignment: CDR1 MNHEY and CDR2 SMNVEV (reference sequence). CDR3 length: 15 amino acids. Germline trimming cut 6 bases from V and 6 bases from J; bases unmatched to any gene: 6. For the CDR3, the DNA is TGTGCCAGCAGACTTCTAGCGGGAGGGACCAATGAGCAGTTCTTC. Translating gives CASRLLAGGTNEQFF.

The CDR3, as DNA: TGTGCCAGCAGCGTAGGAGTTTCCACCGGGGAGCTGTTTTTT. It codes for CASSVGVSTGELFF. The chain has TRBV9 and TRBJ2-2; no firm D call. The CDR3 consists of 14 residues. The V and J ends lost 0 bases and 4 bases respectively, with 7 bases between them. Germline assignment: CDR1 SGDLS and CDR2 YYNGEE.

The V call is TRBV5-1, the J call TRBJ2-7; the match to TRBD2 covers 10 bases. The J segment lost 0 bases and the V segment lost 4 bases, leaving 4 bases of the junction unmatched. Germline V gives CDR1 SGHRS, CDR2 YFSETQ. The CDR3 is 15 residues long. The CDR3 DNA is TGCGCCAGCAGCAGGGCTAGCGGGGGCTCCTACGAGCAGTACTTC. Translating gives CASSRASGGSYEQYF.

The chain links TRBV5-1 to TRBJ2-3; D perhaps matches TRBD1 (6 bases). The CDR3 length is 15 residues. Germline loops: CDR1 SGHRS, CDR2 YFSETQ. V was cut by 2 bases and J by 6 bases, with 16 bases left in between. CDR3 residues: CASSFRQAPGDTQYF. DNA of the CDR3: TGCGCCAGCAGCTTCCGACAGGCCCCGGGGGATACGCAGTATTTT.

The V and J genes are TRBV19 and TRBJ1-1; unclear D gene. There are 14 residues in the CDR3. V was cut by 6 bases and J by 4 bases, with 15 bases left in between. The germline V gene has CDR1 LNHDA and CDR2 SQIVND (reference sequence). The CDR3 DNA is TGTGCCAGTAGGGGCCTCTGGTTGGGCACTGAAGCTTTCTTT. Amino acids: CASRGLWLGTEAFF. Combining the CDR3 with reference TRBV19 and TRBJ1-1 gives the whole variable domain DGGITQSPKYLFRKEGQNVTLSCEQNLNHDAMYWYRQDPGQGLRLIYYSQIVNDFQKGDIAEGYSVSREKKESFPLTVTSAQKNPTAFYLCASRGLWLGTEAFFGQGTRLTVV.

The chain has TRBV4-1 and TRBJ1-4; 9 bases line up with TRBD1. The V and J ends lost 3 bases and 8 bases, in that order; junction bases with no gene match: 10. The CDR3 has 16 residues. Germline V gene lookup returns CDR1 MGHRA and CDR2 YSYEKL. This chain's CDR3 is CASSHGRTGEGEKLFF. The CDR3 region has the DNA TGCGCCAGCAGCCACGGAAGGACAGGGGAGGGAGAAAAACTGTTTTTT.

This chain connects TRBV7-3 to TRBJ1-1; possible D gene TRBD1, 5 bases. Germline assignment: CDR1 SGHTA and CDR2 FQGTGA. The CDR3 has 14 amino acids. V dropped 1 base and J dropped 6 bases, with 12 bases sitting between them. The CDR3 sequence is CASSLNGGGPEAFF. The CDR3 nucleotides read TGTGCCAGCAGCTTAAACGGGGGAGGCCCTGAAGCTTTCTTT. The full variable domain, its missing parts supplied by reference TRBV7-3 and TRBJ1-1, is GAGVSQTPSNKVTEKGKYVELRCDPISGHTALYWYRQSLGQGPEFLIYFQGTGAADDSGLPNDRFFAVRPEGSVSTLKIQRTERGDSAVYLCASSLNGGGPEAFFGQGTRLTVV.

CDR3 DNA: TGCGCCAGCGGACACCTAGCGGGGGGACCAGTCGGTGAGCAGTTCTTC. Its protein is CASGHLAGGPVGEQFF. The V gene is TRBV4-3, the J gene TRBJ2-1, with 11 bases that match TRBD2. After removal of 8 bases from V and 9 bases from J, the junction contained 15 bases not matched to a gene. Per germline, CDR1 LGHNA and CDR2 YSLEER. CDR3 length equals 16 residues.

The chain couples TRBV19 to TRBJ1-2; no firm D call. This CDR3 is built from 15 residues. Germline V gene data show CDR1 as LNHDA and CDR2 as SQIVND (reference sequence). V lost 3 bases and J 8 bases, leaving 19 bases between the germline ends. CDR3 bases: TGTGCCAGTAGTATTGGCGGCGCCCTGTCTATCGGCTACACCTTC. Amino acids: CASSIGGALSIGYTF. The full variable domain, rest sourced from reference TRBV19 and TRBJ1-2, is DGGITQSPKYLFRKEGQNVTLSCEQNLNHDAMYWYRQDPGQGLRLIYYSQIVNDFQKGDIAEGYSVSREKKESFPLTVTSAQKNPTAFYLCASSIGGALSIGYTFGSGTRLTVV.

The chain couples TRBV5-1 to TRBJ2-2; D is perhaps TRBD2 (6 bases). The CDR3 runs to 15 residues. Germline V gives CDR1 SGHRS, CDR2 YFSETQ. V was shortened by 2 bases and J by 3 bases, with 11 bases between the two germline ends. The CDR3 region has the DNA TGCGCCAGCAGCTTCTCGGGACTGGACACCGGGGAGCTGTTTTTT. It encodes CASSFSGLDTGELFF.

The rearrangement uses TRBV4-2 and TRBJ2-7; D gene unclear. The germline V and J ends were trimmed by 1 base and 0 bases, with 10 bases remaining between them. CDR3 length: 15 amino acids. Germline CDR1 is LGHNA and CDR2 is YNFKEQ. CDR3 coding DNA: TGTGCCAGCAGCCAAGGTTACCAGTCCTCCTACGAGCAGTACTTC. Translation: CASSQGYQSSYEQYF.

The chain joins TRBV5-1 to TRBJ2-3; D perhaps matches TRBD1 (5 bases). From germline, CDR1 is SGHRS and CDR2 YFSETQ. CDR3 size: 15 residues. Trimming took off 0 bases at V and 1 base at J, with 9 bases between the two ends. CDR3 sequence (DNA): TGCGCCAGCAGCTTGGGAGGACAACGCACAGATACGCAGTATTTT. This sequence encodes CASSLGGQRTDTQYF.

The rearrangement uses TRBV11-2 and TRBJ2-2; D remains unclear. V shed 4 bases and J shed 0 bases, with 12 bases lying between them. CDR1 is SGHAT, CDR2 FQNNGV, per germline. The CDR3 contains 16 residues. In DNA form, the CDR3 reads TGTGCCAGCAGCTCGTCACAGTTGTCGAACACCGGGGAGCTGTTTTTT. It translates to CASSSSQLSNTGELFF.

The CDR3 region is CASSQVSGPSYEQYF. DNA for the CDR3: TGTGCCAGCAGCCAAGTAAGCGGGCCGTCCTACGAGCAGTACTTC. V and J are TRBV4-2 and TRBJ2-7, with D maybe TRBD2 (6 bases). Germline lookup yields CDR1 LGHNA and CDR2 YNFKEQ. V lost 1 base and J lost 1, with 11 bases in between. The CDR3 contains 15 residues.

The CDR3 loop reads CASSLVGGAGELFF. The CDR3 nucleotides read TGTGCCAGCAGCTTAGTAGGAGGCGCCGGGGAGCTGTTTTTT. The chain combines TRBV7-9 with TRBJ2-2; D might be TRBD2 (5 bases). Germline loops: CDR1 SEHNR, CDR2 FQNEAQ (reference sequence). V lost 1 base and J lost 6, with 9 bases in between. The CDR3 spans 14 residues.

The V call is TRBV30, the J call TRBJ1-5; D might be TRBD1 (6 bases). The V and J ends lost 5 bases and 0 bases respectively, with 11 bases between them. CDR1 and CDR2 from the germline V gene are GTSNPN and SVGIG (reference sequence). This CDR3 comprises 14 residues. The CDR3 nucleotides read TGTGCCTGGGGGGGGGCCGCTAGCAATCAGCCCCAGCATTTT. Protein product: CAWGGAASNQPQHF.

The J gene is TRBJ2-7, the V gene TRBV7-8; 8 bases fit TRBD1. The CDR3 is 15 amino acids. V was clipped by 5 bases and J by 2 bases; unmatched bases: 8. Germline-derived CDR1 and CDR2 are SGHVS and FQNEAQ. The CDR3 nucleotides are TGTGCCAGCAGCAGCAGACAGGGGCCCCCCTACGAGCAGTACTTC. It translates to CASSSRQGPPYEQYF.

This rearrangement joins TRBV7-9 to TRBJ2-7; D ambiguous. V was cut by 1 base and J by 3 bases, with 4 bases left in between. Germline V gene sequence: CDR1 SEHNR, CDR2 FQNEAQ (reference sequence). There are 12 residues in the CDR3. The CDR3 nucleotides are TGTGCCAGCAGCTTAGACTACTACGAGCAGTACTTC. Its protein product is CASSLDYYEQYF.

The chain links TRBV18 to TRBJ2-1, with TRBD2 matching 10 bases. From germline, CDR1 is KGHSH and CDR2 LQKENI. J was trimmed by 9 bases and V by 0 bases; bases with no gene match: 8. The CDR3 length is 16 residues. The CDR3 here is CASSPPGSGRAFEQFF. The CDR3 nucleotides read TGTGCCAGCTCACCACCGGGCAGCGGGAGGGCCTTTGAGCAGTTCTTC.

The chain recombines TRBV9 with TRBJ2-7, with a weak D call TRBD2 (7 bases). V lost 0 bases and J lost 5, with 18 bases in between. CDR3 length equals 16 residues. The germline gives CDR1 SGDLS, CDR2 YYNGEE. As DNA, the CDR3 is TGTGCCAGCAGCGTAGGTTACTTGGGGGGGCCCGACGAGCAGTACTTC. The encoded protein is CASSVGYLGGPDEQYF. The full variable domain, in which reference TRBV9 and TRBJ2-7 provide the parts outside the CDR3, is DSGVTQTPKHLITATGQRVTLRCSPRSGDLSVYWYQQSLDQGLQFLIQYYNGEERAKGNILERFSAQQFPDLHSELNLSSLELGDSALYFCASSVGYLGGPDEQYFGPGTRLTVT.

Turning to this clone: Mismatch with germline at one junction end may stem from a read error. The CDR3 sequence: CANSLEHSEAFF. In DNA form, the CDR3 reads TGCGCCAACAGCTTGGAGCACAGTGAAGCTTTCTTT. The gene calls are TRBV5-1 and TRBJ1-1; D call uncertain. CDR3 size: 12 residues. CDR1 is SGHRS and CDR2 is YFSETQ in the germline V gene.

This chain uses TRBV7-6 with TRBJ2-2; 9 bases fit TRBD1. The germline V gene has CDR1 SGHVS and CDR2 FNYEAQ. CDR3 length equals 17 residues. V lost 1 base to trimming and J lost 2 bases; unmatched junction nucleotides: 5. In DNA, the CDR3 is TGTGCCAGCAGCTTAGTACAGGGGGCCGGCAACACCGGGGAGCTGTTTTTT. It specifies CASSLVQGAGNTGELFF.

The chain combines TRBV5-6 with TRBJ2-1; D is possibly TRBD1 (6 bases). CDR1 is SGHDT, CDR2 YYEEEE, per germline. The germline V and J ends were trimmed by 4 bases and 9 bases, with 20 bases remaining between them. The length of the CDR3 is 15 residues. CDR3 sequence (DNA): TGTGCCAGCAGCCTGTTGGGACAAACCTGGAGTGAGCAGTTCTTC. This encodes CASSLLGQTWSEQFF.